This TCR beta chain was recovered during a study of low-dose radiotherapy and immunotherapy resistance in tumors. For the study at large: Every day for four cycles from cycle 1 day 1, patients took 300 mg of oral aspirin.

Time point described: after trial treatment. Treatment specified: LDRT plus nivolumab, ipilimumab, low-dose cyclophosphamide and aspirin (RACIN trial). Nivolumab, ipilimumab, aspirin, low-dose cyclophosphamide and low-dose radiotherapy were all administered to the donors. Eligibility criteria specified advanced solid malignancies devoid of tumor-infiltrating lymphocytes. Trimming took off 0 bases at V and 5 bases at J, with 14 bases between the two ends. The CDR3 runs 16 residues. Germline V gene data show CDR1 as ENHRY and CDR2 as SYGVKD. This clonotype showed up many times. TRAV and TRBV primers primed cDNA for both TCRalpha and TCRbeta. TCR amplification used 20 PCR cycles, a constant-region primer and a V-primer adapter. TCRdb re-called the reads through MiXCR, storing one row per CDR3 protein. The sample has about 84,000 distinct CDR3 sequences, under 20% seen once.

This receptor was taken from a male donor with prostate cancer. Sequencing was performed on PBMCs, taken after low-dose radiotherapy plus immunotherapy. The chain joins TRBV10-3 to TRBJ1-5; no clear D gene. CDR3 nucleotide sequence: TGTGCCATCAGTGAGTCGAACAAGGGCCTGGATCAGCCCCAGCATTTT. The encoded protein is CAISESNKGLDQPQHF.